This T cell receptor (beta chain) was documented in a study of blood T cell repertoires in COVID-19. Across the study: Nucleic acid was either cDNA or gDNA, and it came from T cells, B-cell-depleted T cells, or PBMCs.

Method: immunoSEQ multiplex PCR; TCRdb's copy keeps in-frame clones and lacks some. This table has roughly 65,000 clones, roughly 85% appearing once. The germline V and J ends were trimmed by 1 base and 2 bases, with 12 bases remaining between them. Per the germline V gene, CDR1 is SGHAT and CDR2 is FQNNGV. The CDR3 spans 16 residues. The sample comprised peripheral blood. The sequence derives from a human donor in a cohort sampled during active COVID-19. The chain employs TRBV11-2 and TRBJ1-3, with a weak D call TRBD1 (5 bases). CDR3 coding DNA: TGTGCCAGCAGCTTAGTTTGGGGGGTTACTGGAAACACCATATATTTT. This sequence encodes CASSLVWGVTGNTIYF. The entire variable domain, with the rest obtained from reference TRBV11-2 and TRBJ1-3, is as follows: EAGVAQSPRYKIIEKRQSVAFWCNPISGHATLYWYQQILGQGPKLLIQFQNNGVVDDSQLPKDRFSAERLKGVDSTLKIQPAKLEDSAVYLCASSLVWGVTGNTIYFGEGSWLTVV.